The 29 T cell receptor beta chains listed next were all sequenced from one sample in a study of PD-L1 blockade in urothelial cancer. As for time point: pretreatment peripheral blood. Method: immunoSEQ multiplex PCR; TCRdb's copy keeps in-frame clones and lacks some. This sample carries about 85,000 clones, over 65% of them seen once, and the ten largest clones take over 13%. The sample was PBMCs, taken around atezolizumab (anti-PD-L1) treatment. The receptors originated from a man aged 60-69 years with urothelial cancer.

This clone was seen a few times. V gene TRBV19 combines with J gene TRBJ1-6, with TRBD1 matching 9 bases. With 6 bases clipped from V and 7 bases from J, the junction kept 7 bases outside the gene matches. CDR3 size: 15 residues. From germline, CDR1 is LNHDA and CDR2 SQIVND (reference sequence). The CDR3 DNA follows: TGTGCCAGTAGAACACAGGGGGCGCCGAATTCACCCCTCCACTTT. Translation gives CASRTQGAPNSPLHF.

This clone has a single count. The CDR3, as DNA: TGTGCCAGCAAAATACAGGCGAACAAAGAGACCCAGTACTTC. Translated, it gives CASKIQANKETQYF. This chain connects TRBV2 to TRBJ2-5; TRBD1 is a possible D gene (5 bases). Germline CDR1 is SNHLY and CDR2 is FYNNEI. V lost 7 bases, J lost 3 bases, and 15 bases lay in between. CDR3 length: 14 residues. Filled out from reference TRBV2 and TRBJ2-5, the complete variable domain reads EPEVTQTPSHQVTQMGQEVILRCVPISNHLYFYWYRQILGQKVEFLVSFYNNEISEKSEIFDDQFSVERPDGSNFTLKIRSTKLEDSAMYFCASKIQANKETQYFGPGTRLLVL.

V and J are TRBV7-2 and TRBJ1-1; D unresolved. The CDR3 runs to 13 residues. In germline, CDR1 is SGHTA, CDR2 FQGNSA. V was shortened by 9 bases and J by 1 base, with 12 bases between the two germline ends. The CDR3: CASGGQRNTEAFF. CDR3 coding DNA: TGTGCCAGTGGCGGGCAGAGGAACACTGAAGCTTTCTTT.

V and J are TRBV27 and TRBJ2-2; 9 positions agree with TRBD1. Germline values: CDR1 MNHEY, CDR2 SMNVEV (reference sequence). The J segment lost 7 bases and the V segment lost 5 bases, leaving 5 bases of the junction unmatched. This CDR3 region has 14 residues. CDR3 sequence reads: CASSRQGGNGELFF. CDR3 DNA sequence: TGTGCCAGCAGTAGACAGGGGGGCAACGGGGAGCTGTTTTTT.

The chain couples TRBV6-6 to TRBJ2-7; tentative D call: TRBD1 (5 bases). V shed 5 bases and J shed 1 base, with 12 bases lying between them. CDR3 length equals 14 residues. Looked up from germline, CDR1 is MNHNY and CDR2 is SVGAGI (reference sequence). CDR3 residues: CASSPTEWSYEQYF. CDR3 nucleotides: TGTGCCAGCAGTCCGACAGAATGGTCCTACGAGCAGTACTTC.

This clone was seen once. The genes are TRBV30 and TRBJ1-5, with D possibly being TRBD1 (5 bases). Germline lookup yields CDR1 GTSNPN and CDR2 SVGIG (reference sequence). V was trimmed by 2 bases and J by 4 bases, leaving 9 bases between them. The CDR3 runs 13 residues. The chain's CDR3 is CAWSIRENQPQHF. The CDR3, as DNA: TGTGCCTGGAGTATCAGGGAAAATCAGCCCCAGCATTTT. Variable domain in full (rest from reference TRBV30 and TRBJ1-5): SQTIHQWPATLVQPVGSPLSLECTVEGTSNPNLYWYRQAAGRGLQLLFYSVGIGQISSEVPQNLSASRPQDRQFILSSKKLLLSDSGFYLCAWSIRENQPQHFGDGTRLSIL.

This clone came up once. The junction departs from the called germline gene at one end, perhaps through a read error. The J gene is TRBJ2-1, the V gene TRBV7-7; possible D gene TRBD1, 5 bases. There are 13 residues in the CDR3. In germline, CDR1 is SSHAT, CDR2 FNYEAQ (reference sequence). The CDR3 DNA is TGTGCTAGCAGCTTAGGGGCCTCCAATGAGCAGTTCTTC. Translated, it gives CASSLGASNEQFF.

This chain connects TRBV6-4 to TRBJ2-1, with D perhaps matching TRBD1 (5 bases). The CDR3 runs to 13 residues. Germline V gene data show CDR1 as MRHNA and CDR2 as SNTAGT. V gave up 6 bases and J gave up 3 bases, with 9 bases separating them. The CDR3 reads CASSLDSYNEQFF. The CDR3 DNA sequence: TGTGCCAGCAGCCTAGACAGCTACAATGAGCAGTTCTTC.

This CDR3 reads CASSVAPGGSYEQYF. CDR3 in DNA: TGTGCCAGCAGCGTAGCCCCAGGGGGCTCCTACGAGCAGTACTTC. J is TRBJ2-7 and V is TRBV9, with TRBD1 matching over 7 bases. The CDR3 covers 15 residues. Germline CDR1 reads SGDLS; CDR2 reads YYNGEE. The ends lost 0 bases at V and 0 bases at J; junction bases unmatched: 3.

A single count supports this clone. The V gene is TRBV21-1, the J gene TRBJ1-5; TRBD1, the table's D call, was not compared with the DNA. TRBV21-1 is annotated as a pseudogene. The CDR3 contains 16 residues. The CDR3 is CASSKRDRHSNQPQHF. The CDR3 DNA is TGTGCCAGCAGCAAGAGGGACAGACATAGCAATCAGCCCCAGCATTTT.

This chain connects TRBV2 to TRBJ1-5; 8 nucleotides agree with TRBD1. Trimming removed 5 bases from V and 5 bases from J; junction bases left unmatched: 5. Germline CDR1 SNHLY, CDR2 FYNNEI. The length of the CDR3 is 14 residues. CDR3: CASSRGQVYQPQHF. The CDR3 nucleotides are TGTGCCAGCAGTCGGGGACAGGTTTATCAGCCCCAGCATTTT.

The rearrangement links TRBV4-2 to TRBJ2-1; D might be TRBD1 (5 bases). V was trimmed by 0 bases and J by 9 bases, leaving 15 bases between them. The CDR3 contains 15 residues. The germline V gene has CDR1 LGHNA and CDR2 YNFKEQ. The CDR3 coding sequence is TGTGCCAGCAGCCAAGATCAGGGCCCCTGGGGTGAGCAGTTCTTC. It translates to CASSQDQGPWGEQFF.

This chain uses TRBV7-2 with TRBJ1-2; tentatively, D is TRBD1 (5 bases). The CDR3 runs 14 residues. V dropped 7 bases and J dropped 7 bases, with 19 bases sitting between them. CDR1 is SGHTA, CDR2 FQGNSA, per germline. The CDR3 here is CASIPGGAQSGYTF. The CDR3 nucleotides read TGTGCCAGCATCCCTGGCGGGGCGCAGAGTGGCTACACCTTC.

A note on this clone: Sequence at one end of the junction differs from germline and may be a read error. The CDR3 is CASSFGPGTGSNEQFF. CDR3 nucleotide sequence: TGTGCTAGCAGCTTCGGTCCTGGGACAGGAAGCAATGAGCAGTTCTTC. The chain uses TRBV7-7 and TRBJ2-1, with 8 nucleotides matching TRBD1. The CDR3 is made up of 16 amino acids. From germline, CDR1 is SSHAT and CDR2 FNYEAQ (reference sequence).

The chain joins TRBV9 to TRBJ2-1; D remains unclear. The CDR3 length is 11 residues. The germline V gene has CDR1 SGDLS and CDR2 YYNGEE. V was clipped by 4 bases and J by 10 bases, with 9 bases between them. The CDR3 region has the DNA TGTGCCAGCAGCCCCACCAGGGAGCAGTTCTTC. Protein product: CASSPTREQFF. Drawing the rest from reference TRBV9 and TRBJ2-1, the complete variable domain is DSGVTQTPKHLITATGQRVTLRCSPRSGDLSVYWYQQSLDQGLQFLIQYYNGEERAKGNILERFSAQQFPDLHSELNLSSLELGDSALYFCASSPTREQFFGPGTRLTVL.

The chain carries TRBV30 and TRBJ2-3; 8 bases map to TRBD1. The ends lost 0 bases at V and 13 bases at J; junction bases unmatched: 9. The length of the CDR3 is 13 residues. The V gene's germline CDR1 is GTSNPN and CDR2 SVGIG (reference sequence). The CDR3, as DNA: TGTGCCTGGAGTGTTTTTGGAGACAGGGGAAAGTATTTT. This encodes CAWSVFGDRGKYF.

The chain carries TRBV10-3 and TRBJ2-1; TRBD2 might be the D (7 bases). CDR3 length equals 15 residues. Looked up from germline, CDR1 is ENHRY and CDR2 is SYGVKD. V was cut by 2 bases and J by 4 bases, with 12 bases left in between. CDR3 amino acids: CAISEVRGGYNEQFF. CDR3 nucleotide sequence: TGTGCCATCAGTGAGGTTAGGGGGGGGTACAATGAGCAGTTCTTC.

The chain combines TRBV6-1 with TRBJ2-7; no clear D gene. There are 13 residues in the CDR3. Germline V gives CDR1 MNHNS, CDR2 SASEGT. Trimming cost V 7 bases and J 1 base, with 11 bases left between them. The CDR3, as DNA: TGTGCCAGCAAGGCTAGATCTTCCTACGAGCAGTACTTC. It translates to CASKARSSYEQYF.

V and J are TRBV2 and TRBJ2-7, with 10 bases aligning to TRBD2. This CDR3 spans 15 amino acids. V lost 4 bases, J lost 5 bases, and 8 bases stayed unmatched. Germline loops: CDR1 SNHLY, CDR2 FYNNEI. CDR3 loop: CASSGPASGGHEQYF. The DNA of the CDR3 is TGTGCCAGCAGTGGGCCGGCTAGCGGGGGCCACGAGCAGTACTTC.

The chain carries TRBV19 and TRBJ1-1; 8 nucleotides agree with TRBD1. Germline values: CDR1 LNHDA, CDR2 SQIVND (reference sequence). CDR3 size: 13 residues. The V and J ends lost 7 bases and 3 bases, in that order; junction bases with no gene match: 4. The CDR3 DNA follows: TGTGCCAGTAATCCAGGGGGCTACACTGAAGCTTTCTTT. Translating gives CASNPGGYTEAFF.

V usage is TRBV2 and J usage is TRBJ2-7, with 7 bases identical to TRBD1. Looked up from germline, CDR1 is SNHLY and CDR2 is FYNNEI. The CDR3 has 11 amino acids. The CDR3 here is CATGVNYEQYF. For the CDR3, the DNA is TGTGCTACAGGGGTCAACTACGAGCAGTACTTC.

The chain joins TRBV19 to TRBJ2-7; D is possibly TRBD1 (5 bases). Trimming took off 10 bases at V and 3 bases at J, with 16 bases between the two ends. Germline-derived CDR1 and CDR2 are LNHDA and SQIVND (reference sequence). The CDR3 has 13 amino acids. CDR3 region: CATRSGLHYEQYF. The CDR3 DNA follows: TGTGCCACCAGATCAGGGTTGCACTACGAGCAGTACTTC. The full variable domain, in which reference TRBV19 and TRBJ2-7 provide the parts outside the CDR3, is DGGITQSPKYLFRKEGQNVTLSCEQNLNHDAMYWYRQDPGQGLRLIYYSQIVNDFQKGDIAEGYSVSREKKESFPLTVTSAQKNPTAFYLCATRSGLHYEQYFGPGTRLTVT.

The chain recombines TRBV5-1 with TRBJ1-4, with TRBD1 matching 8 bases. CDR3 length: 14 residues. CDR1 and CDR2 from the germline V gene are SGHRS and YFSETQ. V lost 2 bases and J lost 7; bases outside the gene matches: 4. The CDR3 spells CASSLTGGSEKLFF. The CDR3 bases are TGCGCCAGCAGCTTAACAGGGGGGAGTGAAAAACTGTTTTTT.

The chain employs TRBV9 and TRBJ2-2, with D possibly being TRBD2 (6 bases). In germline, CDR1 is SGDLS, CDR2 YYNGEE. This CDR3 is built from 16 residues. V gave up 0 bases and J gave up 4 bases, with 13 bases separating them. The CDR3 DNA reads as TGTGCCAGCAGCGTAGTTTCATTGGGGGGCACCGGGGAGCTGTTTTTT. Its translation is CASSVVSLGGTGELFF.

The V and J genes are TRBV9 and TRBJ2-7; perhaps TRBD2 as D (5 bases). The CDR3 is 15 residues long. Trimming took off 0 bases at V and 0 bases at J, with 10 bases between the two ends. Germline V gene lookup returns CDR1 SGDLS and CDR2 YYNGEE. CDR3 DNA sequence: TGTGCCAGCAGCGTAGCTTGGGAGAGCTCCTACGAGCAGTACTTC. Protein: CASSVAWESSYEQYF.

The chain uses TRBV2 and TRBJ2-3; 12 bases are a match to TRBD2. The CDR3 is 17 residues long. V was clipped by 7 bases and J by 0 bases; unmatched bases: 8. The germline V gene has CDR1 SNHLY and CDR2 FYNNEI. CDR3 in amino acids: CASIPWTSGVSTDTQYF. The CDR3 nucleotides read TGTGCCAGCATTCCTTGGACTAGCGGGGTTAGCACAGATACGCAGTATTTT.

The rearrangement joins TRBV10-2 to TRBJ1-2; maybe TRBD1 (6 bases). Looked up from germline, CDR1 is WSHSY and CDR2 is SAAADI. The CDR3 length is 15 residues. V lost 2 bases, J lost 6 bases, and 16 bases lay in between. CDR3 coding DNA: TGCGCCAGCAGTGAGACAGCTACAGGGAAACATGGCTACACCTTC. Translation gives CASSETATGKHGYTF.

V is TRBV11-2 and J is TRBJ2-5; no reliable D call. CDR1 is SGHAT and CDR2 is FQNNGV in the germline V gene. Between the trimmed V and J ends, which lost 3 bases and 0 bases, there was a span of 8 bases. The CDR3 length is 14 residues. CDR3 nucleotide sequence: TGTGCCAGCAGCTTGACGACAAACCAAGAGACCCAGTACTTC. This translates into CASSLTTNQETQYF.

The chain links TRBV4-2 to TRBJ1-6, with 11 positions matching TRBD1. This CDR3 has 17 amino acids. Germline loops: CDR1 LGHNA, CDR2 YNFKEQ. The V segment lost 4 bases and the J segment 7 bases; nucleotides outside the gene matches: 9. As DNA, the CDR3 is TGTGCCAGCAGCCGTCAGCCCGGGACAGGGGGAAATTCACCCCTCCACTTT. Protein: CASSRQPGTGGNSPLHF.